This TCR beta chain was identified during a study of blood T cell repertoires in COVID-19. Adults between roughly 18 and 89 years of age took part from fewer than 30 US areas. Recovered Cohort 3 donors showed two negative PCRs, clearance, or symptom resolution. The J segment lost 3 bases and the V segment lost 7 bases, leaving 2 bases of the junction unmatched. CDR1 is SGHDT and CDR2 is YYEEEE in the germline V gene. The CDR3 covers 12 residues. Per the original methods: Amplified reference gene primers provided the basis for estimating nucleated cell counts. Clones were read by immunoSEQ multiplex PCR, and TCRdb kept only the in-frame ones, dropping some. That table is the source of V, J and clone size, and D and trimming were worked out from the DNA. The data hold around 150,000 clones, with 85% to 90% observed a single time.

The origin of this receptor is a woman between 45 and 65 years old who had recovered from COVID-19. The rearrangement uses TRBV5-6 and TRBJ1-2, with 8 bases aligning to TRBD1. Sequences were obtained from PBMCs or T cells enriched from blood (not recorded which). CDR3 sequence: CASGDRYYGYTF. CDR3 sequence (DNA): TGTGCCAGCGGGGACAGGTACTATGGCTACACCTTC.